The 25 T cell receptor beta chains listed next were all sequenced from one sample in a study of T-cell memory formation after mild COVID-19. TCRdb reanalysed the 5' RACE reads using MiXCR and keeps one entry per CDR3 protein. The sample yields roughly 190,000 distinct CDR3 sequences, approximately 30% seen once. Sequencing used PBMCs or a T cell subset sorted from them (not recorded which). These receptors were collected from an adult woman who had mild COVID-19 (a few samples of this study predate the infection). Cell type and time point are not known.

This clonotype was recorded once. The rearrangement links TRBV5-6 to TRBJ2-5; D is undetermined. The CDR3 length is 15 residues. CDR1 is SGHDT, CDR2 YYEEEE, per germline. Trimming left V 0 bases short and J 0 bases short, with 9 bases between. The CDR3 loop is CASSLVADYQETQYF. The CDR3 DNA reads TGTGCCAGCAGCTTGGTTGCAGACTACCAAGAGACCCAGTACTTC.

This clonotype was found a few times. V and J are TRBV4-3 and TRBJ1-6; the D gene is possibly TRBD1 (5 bases). With 4 bases removed from V and 7 bases from J, the gap between germline ends came to 17 bases. From germline, CDR1 is LGHNA and CDR2 YSLEER. This CDR3 has 16 residues. The DNA for the CDR3 is TGCGCCAGCAGCCCACGCAGGGAAGGAGGCAATTCACCCCTCCACTTT. Its protein product is CASSPRREGGNSPLHF.

This clonotype was recorded only once. This rearrangement joins TRBV13 to TRBJ2-1; 9 bases match TRBD1. Germline V gives CDR1 PRHDT, CDR2 FYEKMQ (reference sequence). J was trimmed by 7 bases and V by 5 bases; bases with no gene match: 9. The CDR3 is 15 amino acids. In nucleotides, the CDR3 is TGTGCCAGCAGCAATCCGGGACAGGGATTTAATGAGCAGTTCTTC. Residues: CASSNPGQGFNEQFF.

In its sample, this clonotype was seen many times. The chain has TRBV20-1 and TRBJ2-3, with 9 nucleotides matching TRBD2. Germline CDR1 reads DFQATT; CDR2 reads SNEGSKA (reference sequence). V lost 5 bases and J lost 9; bases outside the gene matches: 9. There are 13 residues in the CDR3. The chain's CDR3 is CSARPGTSLTQYF. The CDR3, as DNA: TGCAGTGCTCGTCCCGGGACTAGCCTGACGCAGTATTTT.

The gene calls are TRBV27 and TRBJ2-2, with TRBD2 matching over 13 bases. Losses at the gene ends were 3 bases for V and 5 bases for J; bases not matched to a gene: 3. Germline CDR1 reads MNHEY; CDR2 reads SMNVEV (reference sequence). CDR3 length: 16 residues. The CDR3 region has the DNA TGTGCCAGCAGTTTCCGGACTAGCGGGGGAACCGGGGAGCTGTTTTTT. It translates to CASSFRTSGGTGELFF.

The V call is TRBV4-1, the J call TRBJ2-7, with TRBD2 matching 12 bases. The CDR3 loop spans 18 amino acids. Germline CDR1 reads MGHRA; CDR2 reads YSYEKL. V lost 5 bases to trimming and J lost 1 base; unmatched junction nucleotides: 12. CDR3 sequence (DNA): TGCGCCAGCAGCGGGGGCGCACTAGCGGGGGGCCTTTCCTACGAGCAGTACTTC. This translates into CASSGGALAGGLSYEQYF.

The genes are TRBV5-6 and TRBJ2-7, with TRBD2 matching over 9 bases. Germline V gives CDR1 SGHDT, CDR2 YYEEEE. V gave up 4 bases and J gave up 3 bases; unmatched junction bases: 5. CDR3 length equals 14 residues. The CDR3 loop is CASSVSGRNYEQYF. The CDR3 bases are TGTGCCAGCAGCGTAAGCGGGAGGAACTACGAGCAGTACTTC.

The genes are TRBV7-6 and TRBJ1-4; D gene uncertain. V was pared by 5 bases and J by 6 bases, with 7 bases between. Germline loops: CDR1 SGHVS, CDR2 FNYEAQ. The CDR3 is 12 amino acids. The CDR3 loop is CASSPPHEKLFF. CDR3 DNA sequence: TGTGCCAGCAGCCCCCCCCATGAAAAACTGTTTTTT.

The CDR3 DNA reads as TGCGCCAGCAGTCCGACGACAGGACAGGGCACTGAAGCTTTCTTT. Translated, it gives CASSPTTGQGTEAFF. The V and J genes are TRBV5-1 and TRBJ1-1; TRBD1 matches at 8 bases. The CDR3 has 15 amino acids. Losses at the gene ends were 5 bases for V and 4 bases for J; bases not matched to a gene: 10. The V gene's germline CDR1 is SGHRS and CDR2 YFSETQ. Full variable domain (outside the CDR3, taken from reference TRBV5-1 and TRBJ1-1): KAGVTQTPRYLIKTRGQQVTLSCSPISGHRSVSWYQQTPGQGLQFLFEYFSETQRNKGNFPGRFSGRQFSNSRSEMNVSTLELGDSALYLCASSPTTGQGTEAFFGQGTRLTVV.

The J gene is TRBJ2-3, the V gene TRBV7-6; either TRBD1 or TRBD2 may supply D (5 bases each). The germline V gene encodes CDR1 SGHVS and CDR2 FNYEAQ. CDR3 length equals 18 residues. Trimming left V 5 bases short and J 6 bases short, with 27 bases between. This CDR3 is CASSHGGTGTTISDTQYF. The CDR3 nucleotides are TGTGCCAGCAGCCATGGAGGAACCGGGACCACGATTTCGGATACGCAGTATTTT.

The chain joins TRBV4-1 to TRBJ2-1, with 7 bases aligning to TRBD1. Looked up from germline, CDR1 is MGHRA and CDR2 is YSYEKL. Trimming took 4 bases from V and 0 from J; bases not matched to a gene: 6. The CDR3 has 16 residues. The CDR3 loop is CASSRPGTASYNEQFF. CDR3 DNA sequence: TGCGCCAGCAGCCGCCCCGGGACAGCCTCCTACAATGAGCAGTTCTTC.

V and J are TRBV11-3 and TRBJ2-1; D is undetermined. Per germline, CDR1 SGHNT and CDR2 YENEEA. The CDR3 runs to 14 residues. Trimming stripped 5 bases from V and 9 bases from J, with 17 bases between. The CDR3 reads CASSPQQVTGEQFF. DNA for the CDR3: TGTGCCAGCAGCCCACAGCAGGTAACGGGTGAGCAGTTCTTC.

This clonotype has a handful of counts. The chain has TRBV7-2 and TRBJ2-1; the match to TRBD1 covers 9 bases. V was clipped by 5 bases and J by 10 bases; unmatched bases: 12. The CDR3 extends over 15 amino acids. CDR1 and CDR2 from the germline V gene are SGHTA and FQGNSA. The CDR3 spells CASSVRDRGKSEQFF. For the CDR3, the DNA is TGTGCCAGCAGCGTTCGTGACAGGGGGAAATCGGAGCAGTTCTTC.

The chain carries TRBV6-6 and TRBJ2-7; 10 bases are a match to TRBD2. Losses at the gene ends were 0 bases for V and 3 bases for J; bases not matched to a gene: 2. The CDR3 is 15 residues long. Germline values: CDR1 MNHNY, CDR2 SVGAGI (reference sequence). The CDR3 here is CASSYSPSGSYEQYF. The CDR3 bases are TGTGCCAGCAGTTACTCGCCTAGCGGGAGCTACGAGCAGTACTTC.

J is TRBJ1-6 and V is TRBV9, with D possibly being TRBD1 (5 bases). The V end lost 5 bases, the J end lost 9 bases, and 15 bases lay between the germline ends. This CDR3 has 14 amino acids. The germline gives CDR1 SGDLS, CDR2 YYNGEE. CDR3 protein: CASSPGPLSSPLHF. CDR3 nucleotide sequence: TGTGCCAGCAGTCCGGGACCACTGAGTTCACCCCTCCACTTT.

The sample holds a few counts of this clonotype. The V gene is TRBV9, the J gene TRBJ2-3, with D uncertain. Germline loops: CDR1 SGDLS, CDR2 YYNGEE. V gave up 4 bases and J gave up 5 bases, with 11 bases separating them. The CDR3 contains 13 residues. The CDR3 spells CASSPGSLDTQYF. In DNA form, the CDR3 reads TGTGCCAGCAGCCCCGGATCGCTAGATACGCAGTATTTT.

In this sample, this clonotype turned up a few times. The chain carries TRBV2 and TRBJ2-1, with 7 bases lining up with TRBD2. This CDR3 contains 12 residues. V was pared by 7 bases and J by 8 bases, with 5 bases of the junction left unmatched. Germline assignment: CDR1 SNHLY and CDR2 FYNNEI. This CDR3 is CASKFLADEQFF. Written as DNA, the CDR3 is TGTGCCAGCAAATTTCTAGCGGATGAGCAGTTCTTC.

J is TRBJ2-5 and V is TRBV13, with 8 bases aligning to TRBD1. The trim removed 1 base at V and 2 bases at J, leaving 3 bases unmatched. This CDR3 comprises 15 residues. CDR1 PRHDT and CDR2 FYEKMQ come from the germline V gene (reference sequence). Here the CDR3 DNA reads TGTGCCAGCAGCTTAGAGGGGGACAGGCAAGAGACCCAGTACTTC. Its protein product is CASSLEGDRQETQYF.

The table lists this clonotype with a few counts. In DNA, the CDR3 is TGCAGCGTTGTGGCGGCAGCGCACGAGCAGTACTTC. Amino acid sequence: CSVVAAAHEQYF. V usage is TRBV29-1 and J usage is TRBJ2-7; D unresolved. Trimming left V 4 bases short and J 5 bases short, with 12 bases between. CDR1 SQVTM and CDR2 ANQGSEA come from the germline V gene. The CDR3 runs to 12 residues.

The chain carries TRBV6-2 or TRBV6-3 and TRBJ1-1; D is unresolved. The length of the CDR3 is 14 residues. Germline CDR1 MNHEY, CDR2 SVGEGT. Trimming cost V 2 bases and J 3 bases, with 10 bases left between them. The CDR3 sequence: CASSYSRGYTEAFF. In nucleotides, the CDR3 is TGTGCCAGCAGTTACAGTCGGGGATACACTGAAGCTTTCTTT.

The chain couples TRBV28 to TRBJ1-1; D ambiguous. CDR1 and CDR2 from the germline V gene are MDHEN and SYDVKM. CDR3 length: 13 amino acids. V lost 5 bases to trimming and J lost 0 bases, with 7 bases between them. The CDR3 bases are TGTGCCAGCAGTCGTGCAGTGAACACTGAAGCTTTCTTT. This gives the protein CASSRAVNTEAFF.

The chain carries TRBV5-4 and TRBJ2-5; D not resolved. Germline-derived CDR1 and CDR2 are SGHNT and YYREEE (reference sequence). This CDR3 is built from 13 residues. Trimming took 3 bases from V and 1 from J, leaving 7 bases between them. The CDR3 sequence: CASSSRIQETQYF. DNA of the CDR3: TGTGCCAGCAGCTCCCGGATCCAAGAGACCCAGTACTTC.

This clonotype has ten or more counts. This sequence joins TRBV6-6 and TRBJ1-4; 8 nucleotides match TRBD1. Looked up from germline, CDR1 is MNHNY and CDR2 is SVGAGI (reference sequence). There are 14 residues in the CDR3. V trimming: 7 bases; J trimming: 5 bases; junction bases outside the gene matches: 6. The CDR3 DNA sequence: TGTGCCAGCACCCCAGGGGGCCGAAATGAAAAACTGTTTTTT. It translates to CASTPGGRNEKLFF.

This clonotype was counted a few times. V and J are TRBV30 and TRBJ2-3; no reliable D call. The CDR3 is 13 residues long. Trimming removed 2 bases at V and 0 bases at J, with 6 bases between. Germline CDR1 is GTSNPN and CDR2 is SVGIG (reference sequence). CDR3 protein: CAWSHASTDTQYF. The CDR3 coding sequence is TGTGCCTGGAGTCATGCAAGCACAGATACGCAGTATTTT.

J is TRBJ2-3 and V is TRBV18; TRBD2 aligns across 11 bases. This CDR3 has 16 residues. The trim removed 2 bases at V and 1 base at J, leaving 2 bases unmatched. CDR1 KGHSH and CDR2 LQKENI come from the germline V gene. CDR3 protein: CASSPGLAGRTDTQYF. Here the CDR3 DNA reads TGTGCCAGCTCACCAGGACTAGCGGGCCGCACAGATACGCAGTATTTT.